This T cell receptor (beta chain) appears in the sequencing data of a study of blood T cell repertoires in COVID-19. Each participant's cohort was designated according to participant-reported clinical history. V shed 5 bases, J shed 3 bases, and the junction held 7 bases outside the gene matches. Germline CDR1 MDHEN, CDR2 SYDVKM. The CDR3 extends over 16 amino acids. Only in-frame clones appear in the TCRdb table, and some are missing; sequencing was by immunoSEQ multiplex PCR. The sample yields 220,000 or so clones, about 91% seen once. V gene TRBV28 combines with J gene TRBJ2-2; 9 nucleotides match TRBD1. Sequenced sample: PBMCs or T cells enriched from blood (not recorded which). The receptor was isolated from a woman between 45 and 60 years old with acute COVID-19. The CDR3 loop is CASSPPGQGYTGELFF. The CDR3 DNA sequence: TGTGCCAGCAGTCCCCCAGGACAGGGGTACACCGGGGAGCTGTTTTTT.